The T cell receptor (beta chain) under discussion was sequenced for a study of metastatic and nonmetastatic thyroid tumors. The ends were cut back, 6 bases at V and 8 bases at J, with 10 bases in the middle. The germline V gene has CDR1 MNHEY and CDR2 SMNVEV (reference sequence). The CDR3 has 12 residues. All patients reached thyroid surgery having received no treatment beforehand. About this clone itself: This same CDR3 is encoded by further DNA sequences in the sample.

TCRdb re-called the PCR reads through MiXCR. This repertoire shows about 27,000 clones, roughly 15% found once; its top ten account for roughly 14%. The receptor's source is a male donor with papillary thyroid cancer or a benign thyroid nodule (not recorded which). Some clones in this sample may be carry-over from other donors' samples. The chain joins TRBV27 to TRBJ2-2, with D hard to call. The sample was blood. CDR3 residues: CASSLTPGELFF. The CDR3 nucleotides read TGTGCCAGCAGCTTGACCCCTGGGGAGCTGTTTTTT.